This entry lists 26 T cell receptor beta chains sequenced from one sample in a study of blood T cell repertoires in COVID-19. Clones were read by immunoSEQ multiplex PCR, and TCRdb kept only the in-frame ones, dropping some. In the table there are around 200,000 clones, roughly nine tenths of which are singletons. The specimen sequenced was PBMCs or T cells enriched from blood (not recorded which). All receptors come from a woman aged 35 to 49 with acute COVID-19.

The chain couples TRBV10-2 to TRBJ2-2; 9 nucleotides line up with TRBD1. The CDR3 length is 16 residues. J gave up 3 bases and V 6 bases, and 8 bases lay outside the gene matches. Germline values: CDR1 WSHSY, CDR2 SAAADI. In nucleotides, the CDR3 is TGCGCCAGCAGGAGGCCGGGACAGGGTCACACCGGGGAGCTGTTTTTT. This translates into CASRRPGQGHTGELFF.

The CDR3 DNA reads TGTGCCTGGACCCAAGACAGGGTATACGAGCAGTACTTC. Amino acids: CAWTQDRVYEQYF. The chain employs TRBV30 and TRBJ2-7; TRBD1 aligns across 7 bases. The CDR3 is 13 residues long. The germline CDR1 and CDR2 sequences are GTSNPN and SVGIG (reference sequence). Trimming took 4 bases from V and 4 from J; bases not matched to a gene: 7.

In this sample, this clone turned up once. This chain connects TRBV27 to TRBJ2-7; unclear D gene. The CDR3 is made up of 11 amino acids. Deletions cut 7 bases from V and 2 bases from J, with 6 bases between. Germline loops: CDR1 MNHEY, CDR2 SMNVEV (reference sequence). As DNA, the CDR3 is TGTGCCAGCACAGTCCCCTACGAGCAGTACTTC. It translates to CASTVPYEQYF.

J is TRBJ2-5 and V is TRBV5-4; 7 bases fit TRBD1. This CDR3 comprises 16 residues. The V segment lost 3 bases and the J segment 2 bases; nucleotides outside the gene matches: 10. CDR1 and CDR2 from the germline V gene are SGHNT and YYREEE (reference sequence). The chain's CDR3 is CASSYGRGGLQETQYF. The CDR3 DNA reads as TGTGCCAGCAGCTATGGACGAGGGGGCCTACAAGAGACCCAGTACTTC.

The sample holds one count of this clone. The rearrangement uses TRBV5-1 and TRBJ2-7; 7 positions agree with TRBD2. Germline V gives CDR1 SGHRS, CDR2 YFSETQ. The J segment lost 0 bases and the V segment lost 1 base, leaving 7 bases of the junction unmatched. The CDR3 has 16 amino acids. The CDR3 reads CASSLIGGDFSYEQYF. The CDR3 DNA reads TGCGCCAGCAGCTTGATTGGGGGGGACTTCTCCTACGAGCAGTACTTC.

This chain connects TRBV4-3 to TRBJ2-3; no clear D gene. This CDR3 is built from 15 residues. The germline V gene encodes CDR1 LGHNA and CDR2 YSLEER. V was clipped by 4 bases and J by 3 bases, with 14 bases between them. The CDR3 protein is CASSRWATGTDTQYF. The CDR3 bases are TGCGCCAGCAGCCGATGGGCTACCGGTACAGATACGCAGTATTTT.

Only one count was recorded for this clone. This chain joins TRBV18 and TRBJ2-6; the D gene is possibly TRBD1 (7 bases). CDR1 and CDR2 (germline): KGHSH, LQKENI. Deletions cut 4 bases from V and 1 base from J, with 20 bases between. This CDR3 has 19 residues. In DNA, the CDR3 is TGTGCCAGCTCACGGGCGGGGACAGTCACGAATTCTGGGGCCAACGTCCTGACTTTC. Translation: CASSRAGTVTNSGANVLTF.

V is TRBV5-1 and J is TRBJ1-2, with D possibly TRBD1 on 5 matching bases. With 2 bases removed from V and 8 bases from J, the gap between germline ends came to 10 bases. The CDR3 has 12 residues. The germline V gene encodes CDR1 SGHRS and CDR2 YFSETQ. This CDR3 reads CASSFPGEGYTF. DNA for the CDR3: TGCGCCAGCAGCTTTCCGGGGGAGGGCTACACCTTC.

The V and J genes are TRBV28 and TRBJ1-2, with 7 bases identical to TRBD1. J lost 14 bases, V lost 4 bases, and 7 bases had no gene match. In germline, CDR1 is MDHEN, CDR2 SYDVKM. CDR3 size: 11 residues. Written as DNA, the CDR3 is TGTGCCAGCAGTTACAGGGGTGGTGAGACCTTC. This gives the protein CASSYRGGETF.

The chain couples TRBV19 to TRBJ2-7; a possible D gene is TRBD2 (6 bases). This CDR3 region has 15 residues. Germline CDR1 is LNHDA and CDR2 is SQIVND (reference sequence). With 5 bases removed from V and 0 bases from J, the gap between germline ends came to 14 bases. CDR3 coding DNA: TGTGCCAGTAGTGCAGGGACTCTTACCTCCTACGAGCAGTACTTC. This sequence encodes CASSAGTLTSYEQYF.

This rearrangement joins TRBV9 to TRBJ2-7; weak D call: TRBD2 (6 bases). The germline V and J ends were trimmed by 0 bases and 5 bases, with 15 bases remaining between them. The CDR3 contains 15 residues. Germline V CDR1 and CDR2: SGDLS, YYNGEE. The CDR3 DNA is TGTGCCAGCAGCGTAGGTGGGGCGTGGGAGGACGAGCAGTACTTC. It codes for CASSVGGAWEDEQYF.

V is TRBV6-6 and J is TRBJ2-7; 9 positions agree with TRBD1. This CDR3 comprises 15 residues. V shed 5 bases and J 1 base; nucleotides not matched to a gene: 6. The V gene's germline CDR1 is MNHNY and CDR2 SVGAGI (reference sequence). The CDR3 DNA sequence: TGTGCCAGCAGTCCGCGGGACAGGGAGTCCTACGAGCAGTACTTC. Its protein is CASSPRDRESYEQYF.

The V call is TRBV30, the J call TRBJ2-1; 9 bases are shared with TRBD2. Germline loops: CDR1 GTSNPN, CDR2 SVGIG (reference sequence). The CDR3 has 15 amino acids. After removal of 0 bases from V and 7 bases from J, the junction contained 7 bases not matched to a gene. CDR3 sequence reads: CAWSVQGTSQNEQFF. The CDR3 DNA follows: TGTGCCTGGAGTGTACAAGGGACTAGCCAGAATGAGCAGTTCTTC.

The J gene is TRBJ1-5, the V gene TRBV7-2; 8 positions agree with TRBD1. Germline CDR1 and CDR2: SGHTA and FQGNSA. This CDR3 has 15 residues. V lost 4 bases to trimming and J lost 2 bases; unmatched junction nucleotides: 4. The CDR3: CASSSTGVGNQPQHF. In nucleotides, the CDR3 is TGTGCCAGCAGCTCGACAGGGGTTGGCAATCAGCCCCAGCATTTT.

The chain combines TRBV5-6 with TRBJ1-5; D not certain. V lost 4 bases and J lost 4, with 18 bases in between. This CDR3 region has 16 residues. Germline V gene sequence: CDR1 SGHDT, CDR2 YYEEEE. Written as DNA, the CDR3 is TGTGCCAGCAGCCAATGGCCGTACACGTTTAATCAGCCCCAGCATTTT. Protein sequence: CASSQWPYTFNQPQHF.

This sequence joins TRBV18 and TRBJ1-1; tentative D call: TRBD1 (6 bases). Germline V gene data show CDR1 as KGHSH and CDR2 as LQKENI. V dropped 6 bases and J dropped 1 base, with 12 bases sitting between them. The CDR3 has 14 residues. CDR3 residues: CASSYSTGNTEAFF. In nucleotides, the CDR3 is TGTGCCAGCTCCTACTCGACAGGGAACACTGAAGCTTTCTTT.

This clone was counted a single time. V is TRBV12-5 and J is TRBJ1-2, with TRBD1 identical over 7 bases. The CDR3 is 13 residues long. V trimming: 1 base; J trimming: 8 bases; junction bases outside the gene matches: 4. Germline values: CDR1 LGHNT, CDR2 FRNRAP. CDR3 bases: TGTGCTAGTGGTTTGGAAGGGGGCAGGGGCTACACCTTC. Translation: CASGLEGGRGYTF. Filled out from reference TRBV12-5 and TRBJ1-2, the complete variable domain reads DARVTQTPRHKVTEMGQEVTMRCQPILGHNTVFWYRQTMMQGLELLAYFRNRAPLDDSGMPKDRFSAEMPDATLATLKIQPSEPRDSAVYFCASGLEGGRGYTFGSGTRLTVV.

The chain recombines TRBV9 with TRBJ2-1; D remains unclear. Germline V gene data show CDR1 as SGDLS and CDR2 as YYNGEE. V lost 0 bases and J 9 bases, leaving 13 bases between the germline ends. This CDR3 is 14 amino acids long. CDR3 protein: CASSVVEVSGEQFF. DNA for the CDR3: TGTGCCAGCAGCGTAGTTGAGGTTTCGGGTGAGCAGTTCTTC.

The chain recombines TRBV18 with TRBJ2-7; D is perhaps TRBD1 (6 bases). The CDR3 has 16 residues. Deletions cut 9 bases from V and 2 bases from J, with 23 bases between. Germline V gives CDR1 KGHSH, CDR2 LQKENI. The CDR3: CARTKWDRDTPYEQYF. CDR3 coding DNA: TGTGCCAGAACAAAGTGGGACCGGGACACCCCCTACGAGCAGTACTTC. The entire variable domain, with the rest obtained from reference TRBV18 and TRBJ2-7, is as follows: NAGVMQNPRHLVRRRGQEARLRCSPMKGHSHVYWYRQLPEEGLKFMVYLQKENIIDESGMPKERFSAEFPKEGPSILRIQQVVRGDSAAYFCARTKWDRDTPYEQYFGPGTRLTVT.

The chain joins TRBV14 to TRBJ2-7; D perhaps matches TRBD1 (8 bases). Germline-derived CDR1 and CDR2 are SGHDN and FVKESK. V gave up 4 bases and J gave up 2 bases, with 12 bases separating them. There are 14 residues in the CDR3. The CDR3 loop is CASSLTGGAYEQYF. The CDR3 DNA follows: TGTGCCAGCAGCCTAACAGGGGGGGCCTACGAGCAGTACTTC.

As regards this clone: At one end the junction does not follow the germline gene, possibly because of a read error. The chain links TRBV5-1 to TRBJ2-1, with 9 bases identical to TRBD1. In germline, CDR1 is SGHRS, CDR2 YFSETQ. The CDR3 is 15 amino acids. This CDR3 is CASSLGTGARDERFF. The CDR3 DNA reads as TGCGCCAGCAGCTTGGGGACAGGGGCCAGGGATGAGCGGTTCTTC. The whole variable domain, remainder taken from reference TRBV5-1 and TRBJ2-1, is KAGVTQTPRYLIKTRGQQVTLSCSPISGHRSVSWYQQTPGQGLQFLFEYFSETQRNKGNFPGRFSGRQFSNSRSEMNVSTLELGDSALYLCASSLGTGARDERFFGPGTRLTVL.

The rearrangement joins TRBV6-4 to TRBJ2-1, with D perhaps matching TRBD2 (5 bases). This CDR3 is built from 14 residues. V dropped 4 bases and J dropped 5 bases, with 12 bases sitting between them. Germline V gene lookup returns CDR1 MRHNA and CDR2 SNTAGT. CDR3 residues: CASSVEGVDNEQFF. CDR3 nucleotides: TGTGCCAGCAGTGTTGAGGGAGTCGACAATGAGCAGTTCTTC.

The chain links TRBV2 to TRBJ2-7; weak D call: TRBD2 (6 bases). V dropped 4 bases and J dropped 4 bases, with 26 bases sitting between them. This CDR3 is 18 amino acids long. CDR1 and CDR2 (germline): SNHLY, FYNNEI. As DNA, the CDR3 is TGTGCCAGCAGTGGAGGGCGTGATCCCCCGGGGGATCAGTACGAGCAGTACTTC. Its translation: CASSGGRDPPGDQYEQYF.

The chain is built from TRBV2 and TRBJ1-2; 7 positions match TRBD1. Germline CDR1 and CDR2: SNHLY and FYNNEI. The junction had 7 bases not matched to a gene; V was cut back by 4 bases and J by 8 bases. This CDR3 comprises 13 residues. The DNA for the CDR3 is TGTGCCAGCAGTGTAGGGGGCGTGGGCGGCTACACCTTC. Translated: CASSVGGVGGYTF.

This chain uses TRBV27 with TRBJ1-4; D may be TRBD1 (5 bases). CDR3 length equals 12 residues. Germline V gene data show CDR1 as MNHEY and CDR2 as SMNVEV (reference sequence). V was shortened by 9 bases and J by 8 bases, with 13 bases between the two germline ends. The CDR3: CASRDPGEKLFF. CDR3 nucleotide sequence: TGTGCCAGTAGGGATCCAGGGGAAAAACTGTTTTTT.

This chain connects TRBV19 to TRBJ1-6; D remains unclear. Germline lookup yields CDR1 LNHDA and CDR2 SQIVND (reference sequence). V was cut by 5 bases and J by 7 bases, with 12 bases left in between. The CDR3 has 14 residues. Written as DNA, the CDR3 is TGTGCCAGTAGTTATAAGGGAGGGAATTCACCCCTCCACTTT. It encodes CASSYKGGNSPLHF.